This T cell receptor beta chain was profiled in a study of OX40 agonist ivuxolimab in advanced cancers. About the study: Intravenous ivuxolimab at 0.01 to 10 mg/kg was given to patients every 2 weeks. The study, taken as a whole, reports: Some nonresponders additionally presented with little normalized T-cell clonal expansion. In the 0.1-3.0 mg/kg groups, partial responders showed among the lowest expansion.

V shed 0 bases and J shed 4 bases, with 16 bases lying between them. The CDR3 is 17 amino acids. The germline gives CDR1 LGHNA, CDR2 YNFKEQ. About this clone: Its antigen is unidentified.

Blood got drawn at baseline, again on cycle 4 day 1, and then on cycle 7 day 1. TCRdb's copy holds only in-frame clones and misses some; the assay was immunoSEQ multiplex PCR. The profile covers about 64,000 clones, with 80% to 90% appearing a single time and around 15% taken by the ten largest. This sequence originates from an adult with an advanced solid tumor such as melanoma, head and neck, liver or kidney cancer. The chain joins TRBV4-2 to TRBJ2-1; a weak D match, TRBD2 (5 bases). The sequencing here drew on CD4+ or CD8+ T cells sorted from blood, taken in a trial of the OX40 agonist ivuxolimab. The CDR3 is CASSQEGESGVYNEQFF. The CDR3 coding sequence is TGTGCCAGCAGCCAAGAGGGAGAATCCGGGGTTTACAATGAGCAGTTCTTC.